Following are 5 T cell receptor beta chains from one sample sequenced in a study of blood T cell repertoires in COVID-19. Data came from immunoSEQ multiplex PCR; TCRdb stores just in-frame clones and leaves some out. This table has 70,000 or so clones, around 86% appearing once. Sequencing was carried out using peripheral blood. Receptors were obtained from a woman under 30 with acute or convalescent COVID-19.

In this sample, this clone turned up once. This chain connects TRBV6-5 to TRBJ1-1; the match to TRBD1 covers 10 bases. J lost 5 bases, V lost 5 bases, and 8 bases had no gene match. Germline V gene sequence: CDR1 MNHEY, CDR2 SVGAGI. The CDR3 has 15 residues. CDR3 amino acids: CASSRGTGVYTEAFF. CDR3 in DNA: TGTGCCAGCAGTCGCGGGACAGGGGTTTATACTGAAGCTTTCTTT.

The chain employs TRBV12-1 and TRBJ1-6; the DNA was not used to check the table's D call, TRBD1. TRBV12-1 is deemed a pseudogene. CDR3 length: 17 amino acids. The CDR3 coding sequence is TGTGCCAGCAGCCAAAGGGACAGGACCTCCTATAATTCACCCCTCCACTTT. This encodes CASSQRDRTSYNSPLHF.

The CDR3 DNA is TGTGCCTGGAGTGGCTTCGGGGGGGCTTTCGATGAGCAGTTCTTC. Its translation is CAWSGFGGAFDEQFF. This rearrangement joins TRBV30 to TRBJ2-1; TRBD2 matches 8 bases. The CDR3 runs 15 residues. Per the germline V gene, CDR1 is GTSNPN and CDR2 is SVGIG (reference sequence). With 1 base clipped from V and 8 bases from J, the junction kept 10 bases outside the gene matches.

J is TRBJ2-1 and V is TRBV24-1; the D gene is possibly TRBD2 (5 bases). Germline loops: CDR1 KGHDR, CDR2 SFDVKD. This CDR3 has 13 residues. V lost 5 bases to trimming and J lost 8 bases, with 12 bases between them. The CDR3 DNA reads TGTGCCACCAGTGGCGGGTTCAAGGATGAGCAGTTCTTC. It is translated as CATSGGFKDEQFF.

The genes are TRBV5-4 and TRBJ1-2; 7 bases fit TRBD1. From germline, CDR1 is SGHNT and CDR2 YYREEE (reference sequence). V lost 0 bases, J lost 7 bases, and 6 bases stayed unmatched. CDR3 size: 14 residues. This CDR3 reads CASSLEPGGGGYTF. CDR3 in DNA: TGTGCCAGCAGCTTGGAGCCAGGGGGAGGTGGCTACACCTTC. The full variable domain, rest sourced from reference TRBV5-4 and TRBJ1-2, is ETGVTQSPTHLIKTRGQQVTLRCSSQSGHNTVSWYQQALGQGPQFIFQYYREEENGRGNFPPRFSGLQFPNYSSELNVNALELDDSALYLCASSLEPGGGGYTFGSGTRLTVV.